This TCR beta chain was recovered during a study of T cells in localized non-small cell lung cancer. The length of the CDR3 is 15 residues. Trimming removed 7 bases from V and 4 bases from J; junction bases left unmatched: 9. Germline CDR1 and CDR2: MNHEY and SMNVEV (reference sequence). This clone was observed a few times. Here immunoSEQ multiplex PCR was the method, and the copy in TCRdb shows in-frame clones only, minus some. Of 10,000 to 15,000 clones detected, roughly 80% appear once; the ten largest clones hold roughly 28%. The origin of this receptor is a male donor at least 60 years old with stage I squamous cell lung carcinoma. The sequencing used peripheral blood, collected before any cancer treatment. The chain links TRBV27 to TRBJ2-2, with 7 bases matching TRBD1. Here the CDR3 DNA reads TGTGCCAGCAAGTTTACAGGGGCGGGCACCGGGGAGCTGTTTTTT. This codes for CASKFTGAGTGELFF.